This TCR beta chain was retrieved from a study of blood T cells in healthy people across ages. A sample-barcoded 5' primer and a J-beta primer mix were used in a second PCR of roughly 6 to 12 cycles. TCRdb passed the 5' RACE reads through MiXCR, listing each CDR3 protein once. The data hold fewer than 650,000 distinct CDR3 sequences, with roughly a quarter observed a single time. Germline values: CDR1 SGHTA, CDR2 FQGNSA. V was trimmed by 5 bases and J by 0 bases, leaving 11 bases between them. The CDR3 length is 14 residues. The sample also formed part of further work on T cells of mothers and their children.

This receptor was taken from a boy aged 2 to 9 in good health. The specimen was blood. V and J are TRBV7-2 and TRBJ2-7; TRBD2 is a possible D gene (6 bases). The DNA for the CDR3 is TGTGCCAGCAGCGGTAGCGGAAACTCCTACGAGCAGTACTTC. Translation gives CASSGSGNSYEQYF.